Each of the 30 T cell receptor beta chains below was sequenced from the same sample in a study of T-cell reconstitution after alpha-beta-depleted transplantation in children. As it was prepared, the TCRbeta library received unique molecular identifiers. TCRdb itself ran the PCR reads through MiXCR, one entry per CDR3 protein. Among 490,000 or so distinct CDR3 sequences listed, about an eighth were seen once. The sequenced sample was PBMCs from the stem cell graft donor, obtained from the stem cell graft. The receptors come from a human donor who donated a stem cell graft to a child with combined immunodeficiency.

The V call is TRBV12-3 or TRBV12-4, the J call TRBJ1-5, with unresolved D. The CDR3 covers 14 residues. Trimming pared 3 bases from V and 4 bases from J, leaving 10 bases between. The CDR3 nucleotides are TGTGCCAGCAGTTTTGTCTCCCAGAATCAGCCCCAGCATTTT. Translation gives CASSFVSQNQPQHF.

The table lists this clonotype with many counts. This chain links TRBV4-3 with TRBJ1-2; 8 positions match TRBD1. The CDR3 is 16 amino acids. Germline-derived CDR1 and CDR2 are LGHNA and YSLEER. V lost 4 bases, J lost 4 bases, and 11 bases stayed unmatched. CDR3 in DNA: TGCGCCAGCAGCCCCTCAGGACAGGGCAGAATCTATGGCTACACCTTC. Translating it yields CASSPSGQGRIYGYTF.

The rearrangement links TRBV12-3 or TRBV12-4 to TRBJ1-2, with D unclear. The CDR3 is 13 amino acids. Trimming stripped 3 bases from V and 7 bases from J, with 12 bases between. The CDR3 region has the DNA TGTGCCAGCAGTTTGATTCTGCGGGCTGGCTACACCTTC. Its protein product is CASSLILRAGYTF.

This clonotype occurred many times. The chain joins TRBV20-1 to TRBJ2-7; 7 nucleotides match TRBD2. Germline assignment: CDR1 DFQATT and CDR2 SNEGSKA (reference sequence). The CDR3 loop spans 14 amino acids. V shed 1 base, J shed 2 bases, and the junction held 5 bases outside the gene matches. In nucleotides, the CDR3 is TGCAGTGCTAGAGTAGGCGGGGGAGCCTACGAGCAGTACTTC. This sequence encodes CSARVGGGAYEQYF.

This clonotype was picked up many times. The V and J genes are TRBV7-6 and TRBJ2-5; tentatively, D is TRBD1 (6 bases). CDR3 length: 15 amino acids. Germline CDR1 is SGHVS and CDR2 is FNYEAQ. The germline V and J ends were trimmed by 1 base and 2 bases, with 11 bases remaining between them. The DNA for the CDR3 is TGTGCCAGCAGCTTAGATGGACAGCCACAAGAGACCCAGTACTTC. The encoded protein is CASSLDGQPQETQYF.

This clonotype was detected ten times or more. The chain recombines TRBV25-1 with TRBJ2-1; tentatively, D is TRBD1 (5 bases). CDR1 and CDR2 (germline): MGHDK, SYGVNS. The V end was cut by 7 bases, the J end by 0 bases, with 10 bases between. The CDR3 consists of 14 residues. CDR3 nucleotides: TGTGCCAGCAACAAAGGGGCCTCCTACAATGAGCAGTTCTTC. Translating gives CASNKGASYNEQFF.

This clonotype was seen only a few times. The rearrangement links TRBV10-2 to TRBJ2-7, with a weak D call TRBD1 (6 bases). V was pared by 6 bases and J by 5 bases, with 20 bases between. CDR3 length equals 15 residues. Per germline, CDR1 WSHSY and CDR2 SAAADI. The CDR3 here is CASRSGRTAGDEQYF. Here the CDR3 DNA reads TGCGCCAGCAGGAGTGGACGGACAGCCGGGGACGAGCAGTACTTC.

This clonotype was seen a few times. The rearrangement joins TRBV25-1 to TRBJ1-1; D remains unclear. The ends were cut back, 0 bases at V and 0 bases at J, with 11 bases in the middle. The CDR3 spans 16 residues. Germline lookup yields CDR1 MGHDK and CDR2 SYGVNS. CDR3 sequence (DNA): TGTGCCAGCAGTGAATACGGGGTCAGTATGAACACTGAAGCTTTCTTT. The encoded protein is CASSEYGVSMNTEAFF.

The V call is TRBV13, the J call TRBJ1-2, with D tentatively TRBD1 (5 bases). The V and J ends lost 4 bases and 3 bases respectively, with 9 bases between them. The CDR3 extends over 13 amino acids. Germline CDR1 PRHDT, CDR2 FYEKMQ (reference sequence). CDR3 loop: CASSSQGYYGYTF. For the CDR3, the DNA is TGTGCCAGCAGCTCTCAGGGATACTATGGCTACACCTTC.

CDR3 amino acids: CASRQGQRNTEAFF. CDR3 sequence (DNA): TGTGCCAGTAGACAGGGACAGAGGAACACTGAAGCTTTCTTT. This sequence joins TRBV19 and TRBJ1-1, with 7 nucleotides matching TRBD1. J gave up 1 base and V 6 bases, and 5 bases lay outside the gene matches. The length of the CDR3 is 14 residues. Germline CDR1 and CDR2: LNHDA and SQIVND (reference sequence).

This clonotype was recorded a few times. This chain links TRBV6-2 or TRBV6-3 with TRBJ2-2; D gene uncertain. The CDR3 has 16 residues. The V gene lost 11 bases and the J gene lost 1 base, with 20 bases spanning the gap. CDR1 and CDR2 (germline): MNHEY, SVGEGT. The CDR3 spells CACRTVVAENTGELFF. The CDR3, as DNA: TGTGCCTGTCGTACGGTGGTAGCTGAGAACACCGGGGAGCTGTTTTTT.

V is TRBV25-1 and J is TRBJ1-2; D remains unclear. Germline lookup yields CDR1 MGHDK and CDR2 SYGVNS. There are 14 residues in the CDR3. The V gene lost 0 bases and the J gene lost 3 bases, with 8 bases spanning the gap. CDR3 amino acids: CASSEYGSYYGYTF. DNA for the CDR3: TGTGCCAGCAGTGAATACGGCAGTTACTATGGCTACACCTTC.

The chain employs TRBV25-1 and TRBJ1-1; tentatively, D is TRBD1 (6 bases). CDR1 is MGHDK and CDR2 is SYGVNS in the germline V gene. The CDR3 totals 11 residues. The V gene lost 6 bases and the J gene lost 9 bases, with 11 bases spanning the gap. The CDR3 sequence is CASRMTGKAFF. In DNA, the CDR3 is TGTGCCAGCAGAATGACAGGAAAAGCTTTCTTT.

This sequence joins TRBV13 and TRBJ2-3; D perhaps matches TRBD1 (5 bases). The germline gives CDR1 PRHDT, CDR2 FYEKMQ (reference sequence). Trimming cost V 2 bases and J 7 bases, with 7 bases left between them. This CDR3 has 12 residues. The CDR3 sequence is CASSLQGNTQYF. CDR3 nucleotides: TGTGCCAGCAGCTTACAGGGAAATACGCAGTATTTT.

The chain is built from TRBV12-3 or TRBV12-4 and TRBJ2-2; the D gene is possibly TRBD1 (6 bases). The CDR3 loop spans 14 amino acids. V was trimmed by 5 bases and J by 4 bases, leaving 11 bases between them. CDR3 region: CASSEQGITGELFF. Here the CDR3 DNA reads TGTGCCAGCAGTGAGCAGGGGATCACCGGGGAGCTGTTTTTT.

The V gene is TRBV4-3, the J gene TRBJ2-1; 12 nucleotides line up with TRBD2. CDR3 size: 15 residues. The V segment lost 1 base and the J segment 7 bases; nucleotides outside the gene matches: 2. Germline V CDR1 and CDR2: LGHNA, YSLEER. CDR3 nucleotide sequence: TGCGCCAGCAGCCAAGGGACTAGCGGGATTAATGAGCAGTTCTTC. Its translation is CASSQGTSGINEQFF.

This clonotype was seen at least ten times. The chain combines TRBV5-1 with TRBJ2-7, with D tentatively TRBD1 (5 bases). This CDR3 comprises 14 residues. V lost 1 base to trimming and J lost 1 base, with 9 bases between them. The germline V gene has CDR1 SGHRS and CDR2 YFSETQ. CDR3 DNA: TGCGCCAGCAGCTTGCAAGGGGCGTCCTACGAGCAGTACTTC. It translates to CASSLQGASYEQYF.

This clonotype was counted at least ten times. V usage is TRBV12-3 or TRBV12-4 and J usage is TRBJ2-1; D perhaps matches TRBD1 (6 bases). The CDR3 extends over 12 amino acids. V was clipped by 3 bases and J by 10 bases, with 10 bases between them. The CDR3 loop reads CASSLRQGEQFF. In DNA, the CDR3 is TGTGCCAGCAGTTTGCGGCAGGGGGAGCAGTTCTTC.

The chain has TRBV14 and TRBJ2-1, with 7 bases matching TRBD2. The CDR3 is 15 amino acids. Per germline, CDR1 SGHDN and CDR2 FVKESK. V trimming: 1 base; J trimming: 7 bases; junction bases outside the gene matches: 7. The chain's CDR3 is CASSQAGTTNNEQFF. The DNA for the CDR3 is TGTGCCAGCAGCCAAGCCGGGACTACAAATAATGAGCAGTTCTTC.

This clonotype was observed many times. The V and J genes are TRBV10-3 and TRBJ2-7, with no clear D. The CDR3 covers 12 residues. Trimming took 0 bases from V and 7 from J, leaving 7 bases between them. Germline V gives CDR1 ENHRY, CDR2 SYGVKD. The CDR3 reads CAISESMGEQYF. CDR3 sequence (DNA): TGTGCCATCAGTGAGTCCATGGGGGAGCAGTACTTC.

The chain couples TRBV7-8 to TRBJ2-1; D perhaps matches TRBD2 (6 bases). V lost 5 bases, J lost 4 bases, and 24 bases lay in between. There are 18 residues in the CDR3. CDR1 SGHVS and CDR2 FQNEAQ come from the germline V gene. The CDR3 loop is CASSPKGGGLRVYNEQFF. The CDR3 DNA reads TGTGCCAGCAGCCCAAAGGGAGGTGGGCTCCGGGTATACAATGAGCAGTTCTTC. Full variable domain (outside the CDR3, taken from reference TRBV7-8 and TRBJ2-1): GAGVSQSPRYKVAKRGQDVALRCDPISGHVSLFWYQQALGQGPEFLTYFQNEAQLDKSGLPSDRFFAERPEGSVSTLKIQRTQQEDSAVYLCASSPKGGGLRVYNEQFFGPGTRLTVL.

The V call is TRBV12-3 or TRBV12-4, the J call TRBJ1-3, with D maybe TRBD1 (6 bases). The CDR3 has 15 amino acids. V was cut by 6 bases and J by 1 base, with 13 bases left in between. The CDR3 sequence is CASSTGTSSGNTIYF. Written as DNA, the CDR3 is TGTGCCAGCAGCACAGGGACCTCATCTGGAAACACCATATATTTT.

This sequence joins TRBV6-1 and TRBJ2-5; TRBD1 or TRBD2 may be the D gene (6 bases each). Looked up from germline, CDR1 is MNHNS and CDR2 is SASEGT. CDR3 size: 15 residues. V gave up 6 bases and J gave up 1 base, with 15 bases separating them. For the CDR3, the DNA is TGTGCCAGCAGCCAAGGGTGGGGGGCCCAAGAGACCCAGTACTTC. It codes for CASSQGWGAQETQYF.

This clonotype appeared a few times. The CDR3 spells CASSFSQDRDAYEQYF. The CDR3 DNA reads as TGTGCCAGCAGCTTCTCCCAGGACAGGGACGCCTACGAGCAGTACTTC. This chain connects TRBV11-2 to TRBJ2-7, with 8 bases identical to TRBD1. CDR1 is SGHAT and CDR2 is FQNNGV in the germline V gene. The CDR3 is made up of 16 amino acids. J lost 2 bases, V lost 3 bases, and 9 bases had no gene match.

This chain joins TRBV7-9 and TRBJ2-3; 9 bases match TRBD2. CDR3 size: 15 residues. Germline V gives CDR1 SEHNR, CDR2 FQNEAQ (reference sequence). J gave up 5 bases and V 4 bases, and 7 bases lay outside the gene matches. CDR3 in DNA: TGTGCCAGCAGCTGGAGCGGGGGGATGCGAGATACGCAGTATTTT. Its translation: CASSWSGGMRDTQYF.

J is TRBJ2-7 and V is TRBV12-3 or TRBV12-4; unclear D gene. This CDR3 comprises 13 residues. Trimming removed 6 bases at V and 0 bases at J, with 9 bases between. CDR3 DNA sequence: TGTGCCAGCAGAACAGCTAGCTCCTACGAGCAGTACTTC. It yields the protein CASRTASSYEQYF.

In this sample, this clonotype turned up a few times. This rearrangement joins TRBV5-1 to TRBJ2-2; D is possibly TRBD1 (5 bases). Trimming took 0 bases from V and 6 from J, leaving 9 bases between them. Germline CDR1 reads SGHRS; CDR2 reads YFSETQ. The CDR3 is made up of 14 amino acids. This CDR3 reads CASSLASGPGELFF. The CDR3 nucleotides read TGCGCCAGCAGCTTGGCCTCAGGGCCCGGGGAGCTGTTTTTT.

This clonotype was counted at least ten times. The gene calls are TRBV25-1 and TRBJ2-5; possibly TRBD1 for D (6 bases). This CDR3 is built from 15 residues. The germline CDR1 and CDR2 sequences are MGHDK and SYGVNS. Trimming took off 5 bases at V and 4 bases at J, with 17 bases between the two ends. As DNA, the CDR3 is TGTGCCAGCAGTCCTCTACAGGGAGAGGGAGAGACCCAGTACTTC. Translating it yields CASSPLQGEGETQYF.

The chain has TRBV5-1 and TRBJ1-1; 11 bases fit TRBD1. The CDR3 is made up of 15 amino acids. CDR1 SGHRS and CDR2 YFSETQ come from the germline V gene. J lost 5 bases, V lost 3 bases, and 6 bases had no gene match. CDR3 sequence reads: CASSSWTGGKTEAFF. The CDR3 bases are TGCGCCAGCAGCTCGTGGACAGGGGGCAAAACTGAAGCTTTCTTT. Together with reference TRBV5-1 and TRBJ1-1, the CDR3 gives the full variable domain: KAGVTQTPRYLIKTRGQQVTLSCSPISGHRSVSWYQQTPGQGLQFLFEYFSETQRNKGNFPGRFSGRQFSNSRSEMNVSTLELGDSALYLCASSSWTGGKTEAFFGQGTRLTVV.

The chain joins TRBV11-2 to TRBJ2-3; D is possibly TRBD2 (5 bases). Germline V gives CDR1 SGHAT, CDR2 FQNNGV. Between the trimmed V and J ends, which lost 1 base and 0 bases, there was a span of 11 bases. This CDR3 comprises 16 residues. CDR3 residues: CASSLGLAQSTDTQYF. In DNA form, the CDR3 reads TGTGCCAGCAGCTTAGGGCTAGCACAAAGCACAGATACGCAGTATTTT.